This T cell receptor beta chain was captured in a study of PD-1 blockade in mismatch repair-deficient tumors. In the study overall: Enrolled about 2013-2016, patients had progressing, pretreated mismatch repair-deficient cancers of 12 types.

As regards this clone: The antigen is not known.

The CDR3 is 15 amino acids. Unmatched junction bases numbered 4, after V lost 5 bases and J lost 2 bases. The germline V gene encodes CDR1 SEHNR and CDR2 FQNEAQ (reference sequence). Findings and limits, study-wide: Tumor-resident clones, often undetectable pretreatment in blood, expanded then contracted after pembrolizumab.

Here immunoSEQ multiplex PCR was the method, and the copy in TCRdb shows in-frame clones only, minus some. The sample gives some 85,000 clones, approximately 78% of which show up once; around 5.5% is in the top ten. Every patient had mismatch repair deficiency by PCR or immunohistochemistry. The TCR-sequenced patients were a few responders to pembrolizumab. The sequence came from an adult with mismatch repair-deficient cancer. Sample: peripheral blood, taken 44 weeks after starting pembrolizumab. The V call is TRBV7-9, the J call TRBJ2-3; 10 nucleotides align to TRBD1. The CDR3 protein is CASSPGQGDTDTQYF. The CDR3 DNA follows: TGTGCCAGCAGCCCCGGACAGGGGGACACAGATACGCAGTATTTT.